The sequence of this T cell receptor (beta chain) was determined in a study of T cells after yellow fever vaccination. TCRdb reanalysed the 5' RACE reads using MiXCR and keeps one entry per CDR3 protein. The table includes some 120,000 distinct CDR3 sequences, over 8% detected once. Note on this clonotype: Its antigen is unidentified.

CDR1 is MNHNY, CDR2 SVGAGI, per germline (reference sequence). This CDR3 spans 17 amino acids. Trimming stripped 5 bases from V and 5 bases from J, with 25 bases between. Study-wide findings and caveats: The secondary response showed a weaker magnitude and a faster peak, day 5 versus 15.

The sequence came from a man between 18 and 29 years old who received the YFV17D yellow fever vaccine. The sample consisted of CD8+ T cells sorted from PBMCs, taken on the day of the yellow fever booster vaccination. The rearrangement joins TRBV6-6 to TRBJ2-7; D gene ambiguous. For the CDR3, the DNA is TGTGCCAGCAGTGTAGGGAATACCTACATCTCTTCCCACGAGCAGTACGTC. Amino acids: CASSVGNTYISSHEQYV.